This T cell receptor beta chain appears in the sequencing data of a study of blood T cell repertoires in COVID-19. Study-wide context: The origin of the acute and convalescent COVID-19 samples was the United States, Italy and Spain. The cDNA or gDNA used as material had been derived from T cells, B-cell-depleted T cells, or PBMCs.

The CDR3 loop spans 15 amino acids. The germline V gene has CDR1 LGHNA and CDR2 YSLEER. V was trimmed by 3 bases and J by 5 bases, leaving 14 bases between them. Original processing notes: Cell counts per sample came from amplifying reference gene primers. Generated by immunoSEQ multiplex PCR, the TCRdb table keeps only in-frame clones and is missing some. The V and J calls and clone size were taken over from that table, and D and trimming were inferred from the DNA. The repertoire holds roughly 16,000 clones, around 82% seen once, with 21% in the top ten. J is TRBJ1-5 and V is TRBV4-3; a possible D gene is TRBD1 (5 bases). This sequence originates from a man older than 75 with active COVID-19. Sequencing was done on a sample of peripheral blood. The CDR3 is CASSQGLRGDQPQHF. In DNA, the CDR3 is TGCGCCAGCAGCCAGGGCTTAAGGGGTGATCAGCCCCAGCATTTT.